This T cell receptor beta chain came from a study of T cell responses to AZD1222 COVID-19 vaccine. With respect to this clone: Its antigen remains unknown.

General study points: White British ancestry dominated among donors, who included more females, and clonal diversity was possibly underestimated. Reports indicate that nearly half of spike-specific TCRs are directed at unmutated variant regions.

Only in-frame clones appear in the TCRdb table, and some are missing; sequencing was by immunoSEQ multiplex PCR. Seen here are 150,000 or so clones, 91% observed once, and the top ten hold roughly 1.2%. Second-dose timings of about 4 or about 12 weeks were pooled. V lost 4 bases to trimming and J lost 4 bases, with 12 bases between them. CDR3 length: 15 amino acids. CDR1 is KGHDR and CDR2 is SFDVKD in the germline V gene. The chain has TRBV24-1 and TRBJ2-2; D is unclear. The sample consisted of peripheral blood, taken 28 days after the second AZD1222 dose. The receptor was derived from an adult who received the AZD1222 COVID-19 vaccine. The CDR3 region is CATSESIRRTGELFF. The CDR3 DNA reads TGTGCCACCAGTGAAAGTATCCGTCGCACCGGGGAGCTGTTTTTT.